A single sample gave rise to the 6 T cell receptor beta chains below, sequenced in a study of blood T cells in healthy people across ages (dated by TCRdb to about 2015). To prepare the library, 5' RACE was applied. The sample was run on an Illumina HiSeq 2500. A second PCR of about 7 to 12 cycles was run with a J-beta primer mix and a sample-barcoded 5' primer. Using fastp at Q25 and MiXCR, TCRdb reprocessed the public reads and kept productive beta chains. Duplicate CDR3 protein sequences are folded into a single record with the most common DNA and genes. The sample records around 1.5 million distinct CDR3 sequences, around 42% of which are singletons. The ten top clones hold roughly 7.7% of the sample. The sequencing input was blood. These receptor sequences come from a woman aged 18-29 years in good health.

The genes are TRBV10-1 and TRBJ1-5, with a possible D match to TRBD1 (5 bases). V shed 2 bases and J shed 7 bases, with 15 bases lying between them. Per germline, CDR1 WNHNN and CDR2 SYGVQD (reference sequence). This CDR3 has 15 residues. The CDR3 DNA follows: TGCGCCAGCAGTGAGACTAAACGGGGGGTCCAGCCCCAGCATTTT. This translates into CASSETKRGVQPQHF.

The sample holds many counts of this clonotype. This chain links TRBV12-3 or TRBV12-4 with TRBJ1-5; D uncertain. V was clipped by 5 bases and J by 4 bases, with 6 bases between them. The CDR3 runs 12 residues. The CDR3 loop is CASSPSNQPQHF. The DNA of the CDR3 is TGTGCCAGCAGTCCGTCAAATCAGCCCCAGCATTTT.

This clonotype has a single count. One junction end does not reproduce the germline sequence, and a read error may be involved. The V call is TRBV4-2, the J call TRBJ2-1, with TRBD2 matching over 8 bases. The length of the CDR3 is 18 residues. CDR1 is LGHNA, CDR2 YNFKEQ, per germline. The CDR3 loop reads CANSQDPGEALAVNEQFF. As DNA, the CDR3 is TGTGCCAACAGCCAAGATCCTGGAGAGGCACTAGCGGTAAATGAGCAGTTCTTC.

This clonotype was counted a few times. The rearrangement uses TRBV7-9 and TRBJ2-1; 9 positions match TRBD2. Germline V gives CDR1 SEHNR, CDR2 FQNEAQ (reference sequence). Trimming at V came to 4 bases and at J to 0 bases, leaving 4 bases not matched to a gene. The CDR3 length is 16 residues. CDR3 nucleotides: TGTGCCAGCAGCTCCTTAGCGGGGGCCTCCTACAATGAGCAGTTCTTC. Translation: CASSSLAGASYNEQFF.

A note on this clonotype: A much larger clone lies a single base off, so this may be a read error. This chain uses TRBV5-1 with TRBJ2-3; D ambiguous. The CDR3 is 13 amino acids. Trimming took off 4 bases at V and 6 bases at J, with 12 bases between the two ends. Germline V lookup: CDR1 SGHRS, CDR2 YFSETQ. The CDR3 nucleotides read TGCGCCAGCAGCCCTGAAGGATTGGATACGCAGTATTTT. Protein: CASSPEGLDTQYF.

V is TRBV12-3 or TRBV12-4 and J is TRBJ2-3, with 13 bases fitting TRBD2. The CDR3 extends over 15 amino acids. J lost 6 bases, V lost 5 bases, and 5 bases had no gene match. CDR3 sequence (DNA): TGTGCCAGCAGTCCGACTAGCGGGGGGCCGGATACGCAGTATTTT. This encodes CASSPTSGGPDTQYF.